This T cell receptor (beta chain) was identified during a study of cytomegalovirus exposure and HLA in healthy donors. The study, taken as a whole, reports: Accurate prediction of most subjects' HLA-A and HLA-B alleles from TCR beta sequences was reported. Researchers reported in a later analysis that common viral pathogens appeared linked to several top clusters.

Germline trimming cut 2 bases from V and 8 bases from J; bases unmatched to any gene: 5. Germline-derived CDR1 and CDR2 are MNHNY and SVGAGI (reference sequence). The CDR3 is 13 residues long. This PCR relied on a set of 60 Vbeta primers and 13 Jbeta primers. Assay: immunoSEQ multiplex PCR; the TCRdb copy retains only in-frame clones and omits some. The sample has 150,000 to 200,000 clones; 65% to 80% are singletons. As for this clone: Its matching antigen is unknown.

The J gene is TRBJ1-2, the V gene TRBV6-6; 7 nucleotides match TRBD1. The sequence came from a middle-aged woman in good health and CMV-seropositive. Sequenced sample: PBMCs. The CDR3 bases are TGTGCCAGCAGTTACAAGGCAGGGGGAGGCTACACCTTC. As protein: CASSYKAGGGYTF.